Listed below are T cell receptor beta chains from one sample, sequenced in a study of CD8 T cells in ankylosing spondylitis. Each CDR3 protein is one row after TCRdb ran MiXCR on the 5' RACE reads. The sample holds around 490,000 distinct CDR3 sequences; about 5.7% are singletons and the top ten take around 3.5%. The specimen was blood, either unsorted or a sorted T cell fraction (not recorded which). Every receptor here comes from a male donor with ankylosing spondylitis. Both conserved end residues are part of each CDR3. The order of the fields is clone size, V gene, D gene, CDR3 length, J gene, CDR3 protein, CDR3 DNA. D genes are given only for firm matches. Expanded clones get a size class; other rows say once, few or many, or leave the size out.

few	TRBV4-1	.	15	TRBJ2-5	CASSQAFGSWETQYF	TGCGCCAGCAGCCAAGCCTTTGGCAGTTGGGAGACCCAGTACTTC
many	TRBV29-1	.	13	TRBJ2-7	CSVEDTVAYEQYF	TGCAGCGTTGAAGATACAGTCGCCTACGAGCAGTACTTC
.	TRBV3-1	TRBD1	18	TRBJ2-7	CASSPLLFSGTGTYEQYF	TGTGCCAGCAGCCCTTTACTATTTTCCGGGACAGGGACCTACGAGCAGTACTTC
.	TRBV21-1	.	15	TRBJ2-7	CASSKVNPPGYEQYF	TGTGCCAGCAGCAAAGTAAACCCCCCGGGCTACGAGCAGTACTTC
many	TRBV3-1	.	11	TRBJ2-7	CASSQFYEQYF	TGTGCCAGCAGCCAATTTTACGAGCAGTACTTC
.	TRBV10-3	.	15	TRBJ1-6	CAISEWAGTNSPLHF	TGTGCCATCAGTGAGTGGGCAGGGACTAATTCACCCCTCCACTTT
many	TRBV10-3	TRBD1	13	TRBJ2-1	CAIGTGGSNEQFF	TGTGCCATCGGGACAGGGGGTTCCAATGAGCAGTTCTTC
few	TRBV28	.	13	TRBJ2-1	CAAFSGNYNEQFF	TGTGCCGCTTTTTCGGGGAACTACAATGAGCAGTTCTTC
.	TRBV11-2	.	14	TRBJ2-5	CASTLLFAQETQYF	TGTGCCAGCACCTTGTTATTTGCGCAAGAGACCCAGTACTTC
.	TRBV4-2	TRBD2	16	TRBJ2-5	CASSLGTSGNQETQYF	TGTGCCAGCAGCCTCGGGACTAGCGGGAATCAAGAGACCCAGTACTTC
many	TRBV29-1	TRBD1	15	TRBJ2-2	CSVPGQGAWTGELFF	TGCAGCGTTCCCGGGCAGGGGGCTTGGACCGGGGAGCTGTTTTTT
many	TRBV5-1	TRBD1	13	TRBJ1-6	CASSPGGNSPLHF	TGCGCCAGCAGCCCAGGGGGCAATTCACCCCTCCACTTT
many	TRBV10-3	.	12	TRBJ1-1	CAIRTGNTEAFF	TGTGCCATCAGGACAGGGAACACTGAAGCTTTCTTT
many	TRBV5-4	.	13	TRBJ2-7	CASSFQNSYEQYF	TGTGCCAGCAGCTTTCAAAACTCCTACGAGCAGTACTTC
many	TRBV24-1	TRBD1	16	TRBJ2-3	CATSDSRTGSTDTQYF	TGTGCCACCAGTGATTCTCGGACAGGCAGCACAGATACGCAGTATTTT
many	TRBV29-1	.	13	TRBJ2-5	CSVERGREETQYF	TGCAGCGTTGAACGGGGCAGGGAGGAGACCCAGTACTTC
many	TRBV4-2	.	13	TRBJ1-5	CASSQDWGQPQHF	TGTGCCAGCAGCCAAGATTGGGGACAGCCCCAGCATTTT
many	TRBV24-1	TRBD1	14	TRBJ2-2	CATTGQRDTGELFF	TGTGCCACCACGGGACAGCGAGACACCGGGGAGCTGTTTTTT
many	TRBV12-3/TRBV12-4	TRBD1	15	TRBJ1-5	CASSLGTGNNQPQHF	TGTGCCAGCAGCCTAGGGACAGGCAATAATCAGCCCCAGCATTTT
many	TRBV9	TRBD1	15	TRBJ2-2	CASSVVTGDTGELFF	TGTGCCAGCAGCGTAGTAACAGGGGACACCGGGGAGCTGTTTTTT
few	TRBV3-1	.	14	TRBJ1-1	CASSHGRGVTEAFF	TGTGCCAGCAGCCACGGAAGGGGAGTGACTGAAGCTTTCTTT
few	TRBV6-2/TRBV6-3	.	14	TRBJ1-1	CASSYSNSRTEAFF	TGTGCCAGCAGTTACTCGAATAGCAGAACTGAAGCTTTCTTT
many	TRBV27	.	14	TRBJ2-7	CASSLRRLNYEQYF	TGTGCCAGCAGTTTAAGGCGTCTGAACTACGAGCAGTACTTC
many	TRBV7-9	.	14	TRBJ2-2	CASGGQLNTGELFF	TGTGCCAGCGGAGGTCAATTGAACACCGGGGAGCTGTTTTTT
many	TRBV7-9	.	13	TRBJ1-1	CASTRRQDTEAFF	TGTGCCAGCACCCGTAGGCAGGACACTGAAGCTTTCTTT
few	TRBV4-1	.	14	TRBJ2-7	CASSQVGRTYEQYF	TGCGCCAGCAGCCAAGTAGGTCGGACCTACGAGCAGTACTTC
many	TRBV28	TRBD1	15	TRBJ2-3	CASRLTGTGADTQYF	TGTGCCAGCAGATTGACGGGTACAGGGGCAGATACGCAGTATTTT
many	TRBV11-3	TRBD1	16	TRBJ1-5	CASGTEPFYSNQPQHF	TGTGCCAGTGGGACAGAACCCTTTTATAGCAATCAGCCCCAGCATTTT
many	TRBV7-6	.	16	TRBJ1-4	CASSLVPGRGNEKLFF	TGTGCCAGCAGCTTGGTTCCAGGAAGGGGCAATGAAAAACTGTTTTTT
many	TRBV12-3/TRBV12-4	.	13	TRBJ2-5	CASSPRRQETQYF	TGTGCCAGCAGCCCCCGCAGGCAAGAGACCCAGTACTTC
many	TRBV6-2/TRBV6-3	.	16	TRBJ2-2	CASSYYGGSWPGELFF	TGTGCCAGCAGTTATTATGGAGGGAGTTGGCCCGGGGAGCTGTTTTTT
many	TRBV20-1	TRBD1	12	TRBJ1-2	CSALNRGHGYTF	TGCAGTGCATTGAACAGGGGACATGGCTACACCTTC
many	TRBV5-1	.	15	TRBJ2-7	CASSSVGGPVYEQYF	TGCGCCAGCAGTTCAGTCGGCGGCCCCGTCTACGAGCAGTACTTC
.	TRBV9	.	17	TRBJ2-7	CASSGRHTRDFLYEQYF	TGTGCCAGCAGCGGGAGACACACCCGGGACTTCCTCTACGAGCAGTACTTC
many	TRBV7-2	.	15	TRBJ1-5	CASSLFGSIDQPQHF	TGTGCCAGCAGCTTGTTTGGTTCCATCGATCAGCCCCAGCATTTT
.	TRBV2	TRBD2	17	TRBJ2-7	CASSPGLAGPTPYEQYF	TGTGCCAGCAGTCCGGGACTAGCGGGCCCTACCCCCTACGAGCAGTACTTC
many	TRBV28	.	16	TRBJ1-1	CASSLGGGPRNTEAFF	TGTGCCAGCAGTTTGGGTGGGGGCCCTAGGAACACTGAAGCTTTCTTT
many	TRBV27	.	15	TRBJ2-1	CASSLTGRGGIEQFF	TGTGCCAGCAGTTTAACCGGGAGAGGGGGTATTGAGCAGTTCTTC
.	TRBV6-1	.	15	TRBJ2-7	CASRRNRDNAYEQYF	TGTGCCAGCCGGCGGAACAGGGATAACGCCTACGAGCAGTACTTC
many	TRBV20-1	.	11	TRBJ1-2	CSATDRYGYTF	TGCAGTGCTACAGACAGATATGGCTACACCTTC
many	TRBV7-8	TRBD1	16	TRBJ1-5	CASSLGLNRGGQPQHF	TGTGCCAGCAGCTTGGGGTTGAACAGGGGAGGTCAGCCCCAGCATTTT
few	TRBV4-3	.	13	TRBJ2-5	CASSQGVGETQYF	TGCGCCAGCAGCCAAGGCGTAGGGGAGACCCAGTACTTC
many	TRBV6-5	.	15	TRBJ2-5	CASSYSRGYQETQYF	TGTGCCAGCAGTTACTCGAGGGGCTACCAAGAGACCCAGTACTTC
many	TRBV5-1	.	18	TRBJ1-1	CASSLARGMGGQNTEAFF	TGCGCCAGCAGCTTGGCCCGGGGGATGGGGGGCCAGAACACTGAAGCTTTCTTT
few	TRBV20-1	.	16	TRBJ2-3	CSARDRLRESTDTQYF	TGCAGTGCTAGAGATCGGCTACGGGAGAGCACAGATACGCAGTATTTT
many	TRBV4-3	TRBD1	15	TRBJ2-3	CASSQESNRGDTQYF	TGCGCCAGCAGCCAAGAATCGAACAGGGGAGATACGCAGTATTTT
few	TRBV6-2/TRBV6-3	TRBD2	14	TRBJ2-7	CASGSSGRSYEQYF	TGTGCCAGCGGTAGTAGCGGGAGATCGTACGAGCAGTACTTC
many	TRBV5-6	TRBD1	14	TRBJ1-2	CASSLTPGQGVSTF	TGTGCCAGCAGCCTGACCCCGGGACAGGGTGTTTCCACCTTC
many	TRBV7-2	TRBD1	15	TRBJ2-5	CASSLLGGHGETQYF	TGTGCCAGCAGCTTATTAGGGGGCCACGGGGAGACCCAGTACTTC
many	TRBV28	.	15	TRBJ1-2	CASSLKVVSNYGYTF	TGTGCCAGCAGTTTAAAGGTCGTCTCTAACTATGGCTACACCTTC
many	TRBV9	TRBD1	15	TRBJ2-7	CASSSGQGAPHEQYF	TGTGCCAGCAGCTCCGGACAGGGGGCGCCCCACGAGCAGTACTTC
.	TRBV28	TRBD1	15	TRBJ2-7	CASSTTGTGQEEQYF	TGTGCCAGCAGTACGACCGGGACAGGGCAAGAGGAGCAGTACTTC